This T cell receptor beta chain was captured in a study of CD8 T cells in ankylosing spondylitis. General study points: Several of the motif variants were reported before in synovial fluid and blood from reactive arthritis. Those disease-linked clones were CD8+; they were also relatively rare in peripheral blood. Matched ankylosing spondylitis synovial fluid reportedly contained a significantly enriched population of disease-linked clones.

TCRdb recomputed calls from the 5' RACE reads with MiXCR, one row per CDR3 protein. This sample has about 340,000 distinct CDR3 sequences, with 20% to 25% found just once. This CDR3 contains 17 residues. The table lists this clonotype with a few counts. Its antigen remains unidentified. This rearrangement joins TRBV21-1 to TRBJ2-7. TRBV21-1 is labeled a pseudogene. The specimen sequenced was blood, either unsorted or a sorted T cell fraction (not recorded which). This clonotype originated in a male donor with ankylosing spondylitis or in good health (not recorded which). The CDR3 is CASSKGNSPPNRYEQYF. CDR3 bases: TGTGCCAGCAGCAAAGGCAACAGCCCACCGAATCGCTACGAGCAGTACTTC.